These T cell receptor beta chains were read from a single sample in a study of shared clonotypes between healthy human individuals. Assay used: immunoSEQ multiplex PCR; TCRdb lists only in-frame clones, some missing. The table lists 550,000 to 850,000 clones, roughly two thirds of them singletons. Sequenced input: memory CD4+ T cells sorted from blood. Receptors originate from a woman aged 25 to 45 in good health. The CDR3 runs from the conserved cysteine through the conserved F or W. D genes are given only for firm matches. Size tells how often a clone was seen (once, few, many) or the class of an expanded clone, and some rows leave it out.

CDR3: CASSSIGGHTDYGYTF; DNA: TGTGCCAGCAGCTCAATTGGGGGACACACCGACTATGGCTACACCTTC; D: .; size: few; J: TRBJ1-2; length: 16; V: TRBV7-9
CDR3: CANLRVSSGYTF; DNA: TGTGCCAACCTCAGGGTCTCCAGCGGCTACACCTTC; D: .; size: .; J: TRBJ1-2; length: 12; V: TRBV2
CDR3: CASSLGGGPFTGELFF; DNA: TGTGCCAGCAGTTTGGGTGGCGGGCCGTTCACCGGGGAGCTGTTTTTT; D: .; size: few; J: TRBJ2-2; length: 16; V: TRBV28
CDR3: CASSLGTLNYGYTF; DNA: TGTGCCAGCAGCTTAGGGACACTGAACTATGGCTACACCTTC; D: .; size: .; J: TRBJ1-2; length: 14; V: TRBV11-2
CDR3: CAIGNEKGLARSDTQYF; DNA: TGTGCCATAGGAAACGAAAAGGGACTAGCTAGGTCAGATACGCAGTATTTT; D: TRBD2; size: .; J: TRBJ2-3; length: 17; V: TRBV10-3
CDR3: CASSENRAGNQPQHF; DNA: TGTGCCAGCAGTGAAAATAGGGCCGGCAATCAGCCCCAGCATTTT; D: .; size: .; J: TRBJ1-5; length: 15; V: TRBV25-1
CDR3: CASSESRDTQYF; DNA: TGTGCCAGCAGTGAATCGCGAGATACGCAGTATTTT; D: .; size: .; J: TRBJ2-3; length: 12; V: TRBV25-1
CDR3: CASSRSGRAFGEQFF; DNA: TGTGCCAGCAGCCGTAGCGGGAGGGCCTTCGGTGAGCAGTTCTTC; D: TRBD2; size: few; J: TRBJ2-1; length: 15; V: TRBV28
CDR3: CASKANSNQPQHF; DNA: TGTGCCAGCAAAGCAAATAGCAATCAGCCCCAGCATTTT; D: .; size: .; J: TRBJ1-5; length: 13; V: TRBV2
CDR3: CASSIGSPYEQFF; DNA: TGTGCCAGTAGTATAGGGTCCCCCTATGAGCAGTTCTTC; D: .; size: .; J: TRBJ2-1; length: 13; V: TRBV19
CDR3: CAKSGTTGNTIYF; DNA: TGTGCCAAAAGCGGGACAACTGGAAACACCATATATTTT; D: .; size: .; J: TRBJ1-3; length: 13; V: TRBV7-9
CDR3: CAIRRDGSYEQYF; DNA: TGTGCCATCCGAAGGGACGGCTCCTACGAGCAGTACTTC; D: .; size: .; J: TRBJ2-7; length: 13; V: TRBV10-3
CDR3: CASSSLEGTQETQYF; DNA: TGTGCCAGCAGTTCATTGGAGGGAACCCAAGAGACCCAGTACTTC; D: .; size: once; J: TRBJ2-5; length: 15; V: TRBV28
CDR3: CASSVAVADPVNTEAFF; DNA: TGTGCCAGCAGCGTAGCGGTCGCAGACCCAGTAAACACTGAAGCTTTCTTT; D: .; size: .; J: TRBJ1-1; length: 17; V: TRBV9
CDR3: CASSPPGVVEDTQYF; DNA: TGTGCCAGCAGCCCTCCAGGAGTAGTCGAAGATACGCAGTATTTT; D: .; size: few; J: TRBJ2-3; length: 15; V: TRBV5-4
CDR3: CASSYPPGTEAFF; DNA: TGTGCCAGCAGTTACCCCCCAGGCACTGAAGCTTTCTTT; D: .; size: .; J: TRBJ1-1; length: 13; V: TRBV28
CDR3: CASRPSTSADRGKEQPQHF; DNA: TGTGCCAGCCGGCCTTCAACCTCCGCGGACAGGGGGAAAGAACAGCCCCAGCATTTT; D: TRBD1; size: .; J: TRBJ1-5; length: 19; V: TRBV5-6
CDR3: CASSYGGARYEQYF; DNA: TGTGCCAGCAGTTACGGGGGGGCGCGCTACGAGCAGTACTTC; D: .; size: .; J: TRBJ2-7; length: 14; V: TRBV6-5
CDR3: CASSRRLATDTQYF; DNA: TGTGCCAGCAGCCGGAGACTAGCGACAGATACGCAGTATTTT; D: TRBD2; size: .; J: TRBJ2-3; length: 14; V: TRBV28
CDR3: CASSLGGRSYGYTF; DNA: TGTGCCAGCAGCTTAGGAGGCAGGAGTTATGGCTACACCTTC; D: .; size: .; J: TRBJ1-2; length: 14; V: TRBV13
CDR3: CASSPGVLDTEAFF; DNA: TGTGCCAGCAGTCCGGGCGTCCTGGACACTGAAGCTTTCTTT; D: .; size: once; J: TRBJ1-1; length: 14; V: TRBV7-3
CDR3: CASVAGTGSTDTQYF; DNA: TGCGCCAGCGTTGCCGGGACAGGGAGCACAGATACGCAGTATTTT; D: TRBD1; size: .; J: TRBJ2-3; length: 15; V: TRBV5-1
CDR3: CASSLTGPVKNEQFF; DNA: TGCGCCAGCAGCTTAACGGGACCCGTAAAGAATGAGCAGTTCTTC; D: .; size: many; J: TRBJ2-1; length: 15; V: TRBV5-1